The clone carrying this T cell receptor beta chain was seen just once. The data were obtained in a study of blood T cell repertoires in COVID-19. Study details: The origin of the acute and convalescent COVID-19 samples was the United States, Italy and Spain.

Produced via immunoSEQ multiplex PCR; TCRdb's table is partial and in-frame only. The table records around 28,000 clones, 87% of them present only once. Deletions cut 8 bases from V and 3 bases from J, with 15 bases between. Looked up from germline, CDR1 is MNHEY and CDR2 is SMNVEV (reference sequence). The CDR3 covers 14 residues. Sequenced: peripheral blood. The chain joins TRBV27 to TRBJ2-3; tentative D call: TRBD2 (6 bases). This TCR was recovered from a human donor in a cohort sampled during active COVID-19. The CDR3 here is CASSRGARTDTQYF. The CDR3 region has the DNA TGTGCCAGCTCGCGGGGCGCAAGGACAGATACGCAGTATTTT.